Sequencing of this TCR beta chain was carried out in a study of Graves' ophthalmopathy and Graves' hyperthyroidism. V lost 0 bases to trimming and J lost 2 bases, with 11 bases between them. Germline-derived CDR1 and CDR2 are DFQATT and SNEGSKA (reference sequence). There are 14 residues in the CDR3. This clonotype has a handful of counts. Its antigen is still unknown. RNA transcripts were the template, and TCR beta CDR3 regions were amplified from them. First-round RT-PCR relied on HTBI primers, and a second-round multiplex PCR came next. A single record per CDR3 protein comes from TCRdb applying MiXCR to the multiplex PCR reads. The data contain 650,000 to 900,000 distinct CDR3 sequences, 35% to 50% of them singletons. Points from the study as a whole: Thyroid clonotypes that were expanded above 0.001 frequency mostly also appeared in blood. Built on 13 signatures, a model told ophthalmopathy apart from stable hyperthyroidism with about 91% sensitivity and over 80% specificity.

Ophthalmopathic donors had moderate-to-severe activity, CAS ≥3 and NOSPECS ≥4, with disease that had lasted under 3 months. Clinical symptoms and serum thyroxine were used for diagnosis; TRAb, thyroid ultrasound and orbital computed tomography were also relied on. The receptor comes from an adult man with Graves' ophthalmopathy. Sequenced material: peripheral blood. The genes are TRBV20-1 and TRBJ2-7; D gene uncertain. Here the CDR3 reads CSARDVSPTYEQYF. In DNA, the CDR3 is TGCAGTGCTAGAGATGTGTCGCCCACCTACGAGCAGTACTTC.